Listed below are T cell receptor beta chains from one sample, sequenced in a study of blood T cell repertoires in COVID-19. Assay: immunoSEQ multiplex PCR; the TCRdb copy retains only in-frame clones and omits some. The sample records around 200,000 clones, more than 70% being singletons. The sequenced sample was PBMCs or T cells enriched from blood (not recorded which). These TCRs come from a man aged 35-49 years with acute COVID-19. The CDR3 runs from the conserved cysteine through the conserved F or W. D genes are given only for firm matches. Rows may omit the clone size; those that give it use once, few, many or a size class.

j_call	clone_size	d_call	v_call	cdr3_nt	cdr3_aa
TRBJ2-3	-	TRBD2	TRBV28	TGTGCCAGCAGCAGTTTTTTCCTAGCGGGCGCAGATACGCAGTATTTT	CASSSFFLAGADTQYF
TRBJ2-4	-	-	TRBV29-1	TGCAGCGTTGAAGGAGGGGGCGCGGGGAACATTCAGTACTTC	CSVEGGGAGNIQYF
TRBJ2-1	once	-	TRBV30	TGTGCCTGGAGTAGCTATCAGGGGATCTCCTACAATGAGCAGTTCTTC	CAWSSYQGISYNEQFF
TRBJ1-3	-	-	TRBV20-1	TGCAGTGCTAGTGGGGGGGACTCTGGAAACACCATATATTTT	CSASGGDSGNTIYF
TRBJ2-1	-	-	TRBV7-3	TGTGCCAGCAGCTTAAGTCCAGGGTCCTACAATGAGCAGTTCTTC	CASSLSPGSYNEQFF
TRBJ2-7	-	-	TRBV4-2	TGTGCCAGCAGCCACGCTAGCGGACAGAACGAGCAGTACTTC	CASSHASGQNEQYF
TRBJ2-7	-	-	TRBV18	TGTGCCAGCTCACCAAGTCCTGAGGCAACCTACGAGCAGTACTTC	CASSPSPEATYEQYF
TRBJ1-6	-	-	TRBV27	TGTGCCAGCAGCTCCGTGGGGGGGTATAATTCACCCCTCCACTTT	CASSSVGGYNSPLHF
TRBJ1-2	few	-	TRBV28	TGTGCCAGCAGTTCCCTCCACAGTCTCACCTTC	CASSSLHSLTF
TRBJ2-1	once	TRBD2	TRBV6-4	TGTGCCAGCAGTGACTCGACAGCGGGAGGGTCTGATGAGCAGTTCTTC	CASSDSTAGGSDEQFF
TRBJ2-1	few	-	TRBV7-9	TGTGCCAGCAGCTCCCTCGGGGGTGGCAATGAGCAGTTCTTC	CASSSLGGGNEQFF
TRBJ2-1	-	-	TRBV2	TGTGCCAGTCCGGAGGGCCTGGGCAATGAGCAGTTCTTC	CASPEGLGNEQFF
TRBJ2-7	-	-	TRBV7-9	TGTGCCAGCAGGCCTTGGGGGGAGCGGGTTTCCTACGAGCAGTACTTC	CASRPWGERVSYEQYF
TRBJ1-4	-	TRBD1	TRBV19	TGTGCCAGTAACGTCAGGGGGCCCGAAAAACTGTTTTTT	CASNVRGPEKLFF
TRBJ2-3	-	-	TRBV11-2	TGTGCCAGCAGCCTAGAGGGGAGAGGTGAGGATACGCAGTATTTT	CASSLEGRGEDTQYF
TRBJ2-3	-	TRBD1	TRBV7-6	TGTGCCAGCAGCGTCGGGACAGCTAGCACAGATACGCAGTATTTT	CASSVGTASTDTQYF